This passage covers 5 T cell receptor beta chains from one sample sequenced in a study of T-cell reconstitution after alpha-beta-depleted transplantation in children. The library targeted TCRbeta and was prepared with unique molecular identifiers. One entry per CDR3 protein, called by TCRdb with MiXCR from the PCR reads. Of more than 200,000 distinct CDR3 sequences listed, 20% to 30% are singletons. The specimen comprised PBMCs, mostly from graft donor cells, sampled 360 days after TCRalphabeta/CD19-depleted stem cell transplant. The receptor source for this set is a female patient aged 2-10 years who had a stem cell transplant for congenital amegakaryocytic thrombocytopenia, so the T cells may come from the graft donor.

In its sample, this clonotype was seen once. The rearrangement joins TRBV18 to TRBJ1-2, with D perhaps TRBD1 (6 bases). Germline-derived CDR1 and CDR2 are KGHSH and LQKENI. The CDR3 runs 15 residues. V was pared by 8 bases and J by 7 bases, with 23 bases between. DNA of the CDR3: TGTGCCAGCCAAGGACAGTTAGGCTCTAAGAGTGGCTACACCTTC. Its protein product is CASQGQLGSKSGYTF. The variable domain in full, completed from reference TRBV18 and TRBJ1-2, reads NAGVMQNPRHLVRRRGQEARLRCSPMKGHSHVYWYRQLPEEGLKFMVYLQKENIIDESGMPKERFSAEFPKEGPSILRIQQVVRGDSAAYFCASQGQLGSKSGYTFGSGTRLTVV.

Comments on this clonotype: With a much larger clone just one base away, this may be a read error. For the CDR3, the DNA is TGCGCCAGCAGCCCGGGACAGTACTACGAGCAGTACTTC. This sequence encodes CASSPGQYYEQYF. The chain recombines TRBV5-1 with TRBJ2-7, with 7 bases matching TRBD1. The length of the CDR3 is 13 residues. The V gene's germline CDR1 is SGHRS and CDR2 YFSETQ. Trimming at V came to 4 bases and at J to 3 bases, leaving 4 bases not matched to a gene.

The chain couples TRBV2 to TRBJ2-7; 8 nucleotides agree with TRBD2. The CDR3 consists of 15 residues. Per the germline V gene, CDR1 is SNHLY and CDR2 is FYNNEI. V trimming: 4 bases; J trimming: 0 bases; junction bases outside the gene matches: 5. CDR3 bases: TGTGCCAGCAGTGGAGGCGGGGGGTCCTCCTACGAGCAGTACTTC. It codes for CASSGGGGSSYEQYF.

Remarks on this clonotype: A read error may produce the germline difference seen at one junction end. V is TRBV20-1 and J is TRBJ2-1; a weak D match, TRBD1 (5 bases). This CDR3 region has 13 residues. The germline V gene has CDR1 DFQATT and CDR2 SNEGSKA (reference sequence). The CDR3 region is CSARGTGYDEQFF. The CDR3 coding sequence is TGCAGTGCTAGGGGTACAGGCTACGATGAGCAGTTCTTC.

The chain links TRBV20-1 to TRBJ2-7; 11 bases fit TRBD1. The CDR3 contains 14 residues. Germline V gene data show CDR1 as DFQATT and CDR2 as SNEGSKA (reference sequence). With V trimmed by 4 bases and J by 5 bases, 7 bases remained unmatched. CDR3 residues: CSATTGQGGNEQYF. The CDR3 coding sequence is TGCAGTGCTACCACGGGACAGGGGGGAAACGAGCAGTACTTC.